This entry lists 28 T cell receptor beta chains sequenced from one sample in a study of blood T cells in healthy people across ages. A sample-barcoded 5' primer and a J-beta primer mix were used in a second PCR of about 6 to 12 cycles. TCRdb reanalysed the 5' RACE reads using MiXCR and keeps one entry per CDR3 protein. The sample carries about 930,000 distinct CDR3 sequences, almost 30% recorded once. The sample was also reused in another study, on T cells of mothers and their children.

Source material: blood. These receptor sequences come from a woman aged 40 to 50 in good health.

CDR3 protein: CASSAGTGRITEAFF. The CDR3 nucleotides are TGTGCCAGCAGTGCCGGGACAGGGCGGATCACTGAAGCTTTCTTT. J is TRBJ1-1 and V is TRBV2, with 9 nucleotides matching TRBD1. The CDR3 totals 15 residues. V shed 4 bases, J shed 4 bases, and the junction held 7 bases outside the gene matches. Germline CDR1 and CDR2: SNHLY and FYNNEI.

The chain has TRBV5-1 and TRBJ1-1; no reliable D call. V lost 2 bases, J lost 5 bases, and 13 bases lay in between. The CDR3 loop spans 14 amino acids. The germline V gene has CDR1 SGHRS and CDR2 YFSETQ. The CDR3: CASSLGSRDTEAFF. The CDR3 DNA is TGCGCCAGCAGCTTAGGATCAAGGGATACTGAAGCTTTCTTT. Together with reference TRBV5-1 and TRBJ1-1, the CDR3 gives the full variable domain: KAGVTQTPRYLIKTRGQQVTLSCSPISGHRSVSWYQQTPGQGLQFLFEYFSETQRNKGNFPGRFSGRQFSNSRSEMNVSTLELGDSALYLCASSLGSRDTEAFFGQGTRLTVV.

The rearrangement links TRBV29-1 to TRBJ2-2; TRBD1 agrees at 8 bases. J gave up 1 base and V 8 bases, and 6 bases lay outside the gene matches. Germline V lookup: CDR1 SQVTM, CDR2 ANQGSEA. CDR3 length: 14 residues. Here the CDR3 reads CSIGQGLNTGELFF. DNA for the CDR3: TGCAGCATTGGACAGGGACTGAACACCGGGGAGCTGTTTTTT.

In this sample, this clonotype turned up many times. The J gene is TRBJ1-2, the V gene TRBV7-9; D is perhaps TRBD1 (6 bases). Germline V gene sequence: CDR1 SEHNR, CDR2 FQNEAQ (reference sequence). Trimming took 4 bases from V and 10 from J, leaving 10 bases between them. CDR3 length: 11 amino acids. The CDR3, as DNA: TGTGCCAGCAGCTCCGCAGGGGTCTACACCTTC. Amino acids: CASSSAGVYTF.

This clonotype showed up many times. The chain employs TRBV6-4 and TRBJ1-1; a weak D match, TRBD1 (6 bases). With 3 bases removed from V and 1 base from J, the gap between germline ends came to 6 bases. This CDR3 is built from 13 residues. CDR1 is MRHNA, CDR2 SNTAGT, per germline. CDR3 protein: CASSETGNTEAFF. CDR3 in DNA: TGTGCCAGCAGTGAGACAGGGAACACTGAAGCTTTCTTT.

This clonotype was observed many times. The CDR3 sequence: CASSRDGRSVNEQFF. The CDR3 DNA reads TGTGCCAGCAGTCGGGACGGAAGATCGGTAAATGAGCAGTTCTTC. The J gene is TRBJ2-1, the V gene TRBV12-3 or TRBV12-4; D possibly uses TRBD1 or TRBD2 (5 bases each). The CDR3 consists of 15 residues. Trimming left V 5 bases short and J 7 bases short, with 18 bases between.

This clonotype was seen a few times. Relative to the germline gene, one junction end is altered; a read error may explain this. The chain links TRBV29-1 to TRBJ2-7, with TRBD1 as a possible D gene (6 bases). The CDR3 covers 12 residues. Germline CDR1 is SQVTM and CDR2 is ANQGSEA. The CDR3 nucleotides are TGCGGCGTCCGGGACAAGCCCTACGAGCAGTACTTC. Protein product: CGVRDKPYEQYF.

This chain connects TRBV28 to TRBJ2-1, with D maybe TRBD1 (6 bases). CDR3 length: 15 amino acids. The germline V and J ends were trimmed by 5 bases and 1 base, with 12 bases remaining between them. Germline CDR1 is MDHEN and CDR2 is SYDVKM. For the CDR3, the DNA is TGTGCCAGCAGTCAACAGGGTTGGTCCTACAATGAGCAGTTCTTC. Its translation is CASSQQGWSYNEQFF.

V gene TRBV7-2 combines with J gene TRBJ2-3; D call uncertain. Germline CDR1 is SGHTA and CDR2 is FQGNSA. The CDR3 contains 15 residues. The V and J ends lost 0 bases and 3 bases respectively, with 10 bases between them. The CDR3 region has the DNA TGTGCCAGCAGCTTAGCGCTGGATACTACAGATACGCAGTATTTT. Amino acid sequence: CASSLALDTTDTQYF.

This clonotype was counted many times. DNA for the CDR3: TGCGCCAGCAAACCGGGACAGCCTCTATCGAATTCACCCCTCCACTTT. Its protein product is CASKPGQPLSNSPLHF. The rearrangement joins TRBV4-1 to TRBJ1-6; 7 nucleotides agree with TRBD1. CDR1 MGHRA and CDR2 YSYEKL come from the germline V gene. CDR3 length equals 16 residues. With V trimmed by 7 bases and J by 7 bases, 13 bases remained unmatched.

This clonotype was counted between two and nine times. J is TRBJ1-1 and V is TRBV5-5; D is possibly TRBD1 (6 bases). CDR3 length: 13 residues. Germline V gives CDR1 SGHKS, CDR2 YYEKEE (reference sequence). Trimming shortened V by 0 bases and J by 11 bases, and 14 bases separated the two germline ends. The CDR3 coding sequence is TGTGCCAGCAGCTTGGGCCACAGGGTGCAGGCTTTCTTT. It translates to CASSLGHRVQAFF.

The chain carries TRBV19 and TRBJ2-7; perhaps TRBD1 as D (6 bases). CDR1 LNHDA and CDR2 SQIVND come from the germline V gene (reference sequence). The CDR3 length is 15 residues. V was shortened by 4 bases and J by 0 bases, with 13 bases between the two germline ends. The CDR3 DNA reads as TGTGCCAGTAGTAACAGGGCCTCGATCTCCTACGAGCAGTACTTC. It is translated as CASSNRASISYEQYF.

For this clonotype: Germline and junction disagree at one end, which may indicate a read error. V usage is TRBV2 and J usage is TRBJ2-1; 9 bases match TRBD1. CDR1 and CDR2 from the germline V gene are SNHLY and FYNNEI. The length of the CDR3 is 12 residues. The CDR3 DNA follows: TGTGTCAGCAGTGTGGACAGGGGCGAGCAGTTCTTC. This encodes CVSSVDRGEQFF.

This chain joins TRBV27 and TRBJ2-2; the D gene is possibly TRBD1 (6 bases). The CDR3 contains 15 residues. Germline values: CDR1 MNHEY, CDR2 SMNVEV (reference sequence). The germline V and J ends were trimmed by 2 bases and 7 bases, with 14 bases remaining between them. The CDR3 here is CASSLVQGRDGELFF. CDR3 sequence (DNA): TGTGCCAGCAGTTTAGTCCAGGGGCGTGACGGGGAGCTGTTTTTT.

The chain combines TRBV20-1 with TRBJ2-7; 7 bases map to TRBD2. CDR1 DFQATT and CDR2 SNEGSKA come from the germline V gene (reference sequence). The CDR3 runs 12 residues. Trimming cost V 8 bases and J 0 bases; bases outside gene matches: 4. Here the CDR3 reads CSTWDYSYEQYF. DNA for the CDR3: TGCAGTACCTGGGACTACTCCTACGAGCAGTACTTC.

The V gene is TRBV7-2, the J gene TRBJ2-7, with 9 bases that match TRBD2. With V trimmed by 1 base and J by 7 bases, 17 bases remained unmatched. The CDR3 runs 18 residues. Germline V lookup: CDR1 SGHTA, CDR2 FQGNSA. The CDR3 loop is CASSLVPISGGVHNEQYF. CDR3 DNA sequence: TGTGCCAGCAGCTTAGTGCCAATTAGCGGGGGCGTTCACAATGAGCAGTACTTC. The full variable domain, rest sourced from reference TRBV7-2 and TRBJ2-7, is GAGVSQSPSNKVTEKGKDVELRCDPISGHTALYWYRQSLGQGLEFLIYFQGNSAPDKSGLPSDRFSAERTGGSVSTLTIQRTQQEDSAVYLCASSLVPISGGVHNEQYFGPGTRLTVT.

The chain recombines TRBV7-9 with TRBJ2-1; D may be TRBD1 (5 bases). The CDR3 is 15 residues long. V lost 1 base, J lost 8 bases, and 15 bases lay in between. CDR1 SEHNR and CDR2 FQNEAQ come from the germline V gene (reference sequence). CDR3 DNA sequence: TGTGCCAGCAGCTTAGTTCTGTTGGGCAGGGATGAGCAGTTCTTC. It translates to CASSLVLLGRDEQFF.

V gene TRBV6-2 or TRBV6-3 combines with J gene TRBJ1-2; D remains ambiguous. Germline V lookup: CDR1 MNHEY, CDR2 SVGEGT. The CDR3 totals 14 residues. The V end was cut by 4 bases, the J end by 5 bases, with 14 bases between. CDR3 in DNA: TGTGCCAGCAGTTCCGCCACAGTACTGTATGGCTACACCTTC. Encoded protein: CASSSATVLYGYTF.

This clonotype occurred a few times. The junction shows a germline mismatch at one end, possibly a read error. This chain joins TRBV6-5 and TRBJ2-6; either TRBD1 or TRBD2 may fit D (5 bases each). Looked up from germline, CDR1 is MNHEY and CDR2 is SVGAGI. The CDR3 is made up of 16 amino acids. DNA of the CDR3: TGTGCCAGCACTGCTGTAGAGGCAACCGGGGCCAACGTCCCGACTTTC. Protein product: CASTAVEATGANVPTF.

CDR3 sequence reads: CASSPMSLAADLKMNTEAFF. Written as DNA, the CDR3 is TGTGCCAGCTCACCAATGTCCCTCGCGGCAGACCTTAAAATGAACACTGAAGCTTTCTTT. The chain has TRBV18 and TRBJ1-1; D is undetermined. Germline values: CDR1 KGHSH, CDR2 LQKENI. This CDR3 spans 20 amino acids. Trimming removed 2 bases at V and 0 bases at J, with 25 bases between.

The chain employs TRBV9 and TRBJ1-1, with D maybe TRBD1 (5 bases). The CDR3 length is 16 residues. Germline lookup yields CDR1 SGDLS and CDR2 YYNGEE. The ends were cut back, 0 bases at V and 7 bases at J, with 19 bases in the middle. Here the CDR3 DNA reads TGTGCCAGCAGCGTAGAGGGGACGCTAGTAGAGGGTGAAGCTTTCTTT. Encoded protein: CASSVEGTLVEGEAFF.

V is TRBV2 and J is TRBJ2-2; TRBD2 might be the D (5 bases). The CDR3 covers 13 residues. Germline CDR1 and CDR2: SNHLY and FYNNEI. Deletions cut 8 bases from V and 7 bases from J, with 14 bases between. CDR3 DNA sequence: TGTGCCAGCTCGAGCGGTGGCCGCGGGGAGCTGTTTTTT. This encodes CASSSGGRGELFF.

This chain uses TRBV5-1 with TRBJ2-7, with D possibly being TRBD1 or TRBD2 (5 bases each). The CDR3 covers 15 residues. Germline V gene sequence: CDR1 SGHRS, CDR2 YFSETQ. V was clipped by 1 base and J by 5 bases, with 16 bases between them. CDR3 sequence: CASSLNGGGIDEQYF. CDR3 nucleotide sequence: TGCGCCAGCAGCTTGAACGGTGGGGGAATCGACGAGCAGTACTTC.

This clonotype was recorded at least ten times. V and J are TRBV10-3 and TRBJ2-7; 8 bases are a match to TRBD1. The germline gives CDR1 ENHRY, CDR2 SYGVKD. J gave up 5 bases and V 6 bases, and 9 bases lay outside the gene matches. The CDR3 totals 14 residues. The CDR3 coding sequence is TGTGCCATCAGCCCTACTACAGGGGGTAACGAGCAGTACTTC. It is translated as CAISPTTGGNEQYF.

About this clonotype: Sequence at one end of the junction differs from germline and may be a read error. This rearrangement joins TRBV10-3 to TRBJ1-2; TRBD1 matches at 9 bases. The CDR3 consists of 15 residues. Germline loops: CDR1 ENHRY, CDR2 SYGVKD. The CDR3 DNA is TGTGCCATCAGTGATGTGGACAGGGGATCCTATGGCGACACCTTC. The encoded protein is CAISDVDRGSYGDTF.

The V call is TRBV15, the J call TRBJ2-1; TRBD2 matches 13 bases. From germline, CDR1 is LNHNV and CDR2 YYDKDF (reference sequence). The CDR3 extends over 16 amino acids. The V gene end was trimmed by 4 bases and the J gene end by 4 bases; junction bases not matched to a gene: 4. The DNA for the CDR3 is TGTGCCACCAGCATCAAACTAGCGGGGGGGTACAATGAGCAGTTCTTC. Its protein is CATSIKLAGGYNEQFF.

The chain is built from TRBV6-1 and TRBJ2-2; 11 bases fit TRBD2. CDR1 MNHNS and CDR2 SASEGT come from the germline V gene. The V and J ends lost 2 bases and 6 bases, in that order; junction bases with no gene match: 17. The CDR3 contains 20 residues. The CDR3 DNA is TGTGCCAGCAGTGAATCTAGGAGGGGTAGCGGGGGGGCGTCGGCCGGGGAGCTGTTTTTT. It codes for CASSESRRGSGGASAGELFF.

The chain is built from TRBV28 and TRBJ2-1, with D hard to call. V dropped 4 bases and J dropped 11 bases, with 12 bases sitting between them. The CDR3 runs to 12 residues. Germline-derived CDR1 and CDR2 are MDHEN and SYDVKM. This CDR3 is CASSSLDGKQFF. For the CDR3, the DNA is TGTGCCAGCAGTTCCTTGGACGGAAAGCAGTTCTTC.